This is a list of T cell receptor beta chains from one sample in a study of T cell responses to AZD1222 COVID-19 vaccine. Repertoires were generated with immunoSEQ multiplex PCR, while TCRdb's copy carries only in-frame clones and drops some. Of 95,000 to 150,000 clones in the sample, about 92% were seen once. Material: peripheral blood, obtained 28 days after the second AZD1222 dose. Receptors were obtained from an adult who received the AZD1222 COVID-19 vaccine. Both conserved end residues are part of each CDR3. A D gene is named only where the DNA matches it firmly. Clone size is given for some rows only: seen once, a few or many times, or a class if the clone is expanded.

d_gene	v_gene	abundance	j_gene	CDR3nt	CDR3aa
TRBD1	TRBV28	.	TRBJ1-1	TGTGCCAGCAGTTTATTAACAGGGGACGTGAACACTGAAGCTTTCTTT	CASSLLTGDVNTEAFF
.	TRBV9	.	TRBJ2-6	TGTGCCAGCAGCGTAGACTGGGGGGCCTCTGGGGCCAACGTCCTGACTTTC	CASSVDWGASGANVLTF
.	TRBV6-4	.	TRBJ1-5	TGTGCCAGCAGTGTAGAGGGAGGAGGGCAGCCCCAGCATTTT	CASSVEGGGQPQHF
.	TRBV18	.	TRBJ2-1	TGTGCCAGCTCACCCGGGGGGCTCACGCAGTTCTTC	CASSPGGLTQFF
.	TRBV19	.	TRBJ2-7	TGTGCCAGTAGTATTTCGCGGGGTAGCGAGCAGTACTTC	CASSISRGSEQYF
.	TRBV14	.	TRBJ1-6	TGTGCCAGCAGCCAAGCCGGGAGCTATAATTCACCCCTCCACTTT	CASSQAGSYNSPLHF
.	TRBV19	.	TRBJ2-7	TGTGCCAGTAGTCTAACGGACGTCACCTACGAGCAGTACTTC	CASSLTDVTYEQYF
.	TRBV5-4	.	TRBJ2-5	TGTGCCAGCAGCTTTCGAGAGACCCAGTACTTC	CASSFRETQYF
TRBD1	TRBV24-1	.	TRBJ2-5	TGTGCCACCAGTGAAACCAGGGGGCGTGAGACCCAGTACTTC	CATSETRGRETQYF
TRBD1	TRBV11-3	.	TRBJ2-3	TGTGCCAGCAGCGATACAGGGGGTGAAATAGATACGCAGTATTTT	CASSDTGGEIDTQYF
.	TRBV5-1	.	TRBJ2-2	TGCGCCAGCAGCTTGGGACAGGTCACCGGGGAGCTGTTTTTT	CASSLGQVTGELFF
TRBD1	TRBV10-1	once	TRBJ1-1	TGCGCCAGCAGAGGACAGGGAGACACTGAAGCTTTCTTT	CASRGQGDTEAFF
.	TRBV7-7	.	TRBJ2-1	TGTGCTAGCAGCTTAGCGCCGGGGGACTACAATGAGCAGTTCTTC	CASSLAPGDYNEQFF
.	TRBV19	.	TRBJ2-7	TGTGCCAGTAGTGACAGAACCTACGAGCAGTACTTC	CASSDRTYEQYF
TRBD2	TRBV5-1	.	TRBJ2-3	TGCGCCAGCAGCGGGACTAGCAGGGGAAGCACAGATACGCAGTATTTT	CASSGTSRGSTDTQYF
TRBD1	TRBV4-2	few	TRBJ2-7	TGTGCCAGCGCGAGAGAGACAGGGAGCTCCTACGAGCAGTACTTC	CASARETGSSYEQYF
TRBD2	TRBV28	.	TRBJ2-1	TGTGCCAGCAGTTTTTCTTTAGCGGGAGGAGAGGCTGAGCAGTTCTTC	CASSFSLAGGEAEQFF
TRBD2	TRBV23-1	.	TRBJ2-3	TGCGCCAGTCCTGCGGGGGGCCATGGCACAGATACGCAGTATTTT	CASPAGGHGTDTQYF
.	TRBV3-1/TRBV3-2	.	TRBJ1-2	TGTGCCAGCAGCGCTGACAGTAACTATGGCTACACCTTC	CASSADSNYGYTF
TRBD1	TRBV24-1	.	TRBJ1-1	TGTGCCACCAGTGATTTCCCCCGGCAGGGGGTGGTATTGGCTTTCTTT	CATSDFPRQGVVLAFF
.	TRBV6-1	.	TRBJ2-7	TGTGCCAGCAGTGACGGCTCGGGGTCCTACGAGCAGTACTTC	CASSDGSGSYEQYF
TRBD1	TRBV29-1	.	TRBJ1-1	TGCAGCGTTGGGGGTATGACAGGGATGAACGTGAACACTGAAGCTTTCTTT	CSVGGMTGMNVNTEAFF
.	TRBV2	.	TRBJ2-7	TGTGCCAGCAGCCGATTGAGGGGGACGCACGAGCAGTACTTC	CASSRLRGTHEQYF
TRBD2	TRBV7-8	.	TRBJ2-3	TGTGCCAGCAGCTCACGACTAGCGGGAATTAGCACAGATACGCAGTATTTT	CASSSRLAGISTDTQYF
TRBD1	TRBV19	.	TRBJ1-1	TGTGCCAGTAGTATGGGCTATTTCTCGGGACAGACTGAAGCTTTCTTT	CASSMGYFSGQTEAFF
.	TRBV19	.	TRBJ2-7	TGTGCCAGTAGCCTGGGACCGACAGAATCCTACGAGCAGTACTTC	CASSLGPTESYEQYF
.	TRBV19	.	TRBJ2-3	TGTGCCAGTAGTCGACGGAAGGGCTCCACAGATACGCAGTATTTT	CASSRRKGSTDTQYF
.	TRBV5-4	once	TRBJ1-4	TGTGCCAGCAGCCCGGACCCCAATGAAAAACTGTTTTTT	CASSPDPNEKLFF
TRBD1	TRBV5-1	.	TRBJ1-4	TGCGCCAGCAGCAAGGGACAGCCTAATGAAAAACTGTTTTTT	CASSKGQPNEKLFF
.	TRBV3-1/TRBV3-2	.	TRBJ1-2	TGTGCCAGCAGCCAAGCCTCCGGTGGCTACACCTTC	CASSQASGGYTF
TRBD1	TRBV2	.	TRBJ2-6	TGTGCCAGCGGACTCGGACAGGAAAGCTCTGGGGCCAACGTCCTGACTTTC	CASGLGQESSGANVLTF
TRBD1	TRBV5-1	.	TRBJ2-7	TGCGCCAGCAGCTTGGTCCCCGGGACAGGGGGCTTCTACGAGCAGTACTTC	CASSLVPGTGGFYEQYF
.	TRBV19	.	TRBJ1-4	TGTGCCAGTGGGGTTGGGGTGAAACTGTTTTTT	CASGVGVKLFF
TRBD2	TRBV9	.	TRBJ2-2	TGTGCCAGCAGCGAGGGAAGCGGGGGGCAAAACACCGGGGAGCTGTTTTTT	CASSEGSGGQNTGELFF
.	TRBV2	.	TRBJ1-1	TGTGCCAGCAGTCCCCGGACCTTAAACACTGAAGCTTTCTTT	CASSPRTLNTEAFF
.	TRBV2	.	TRBJ2-5	TGTGCCAGCAGTGCCCTAAGGGGCCAAGAGACCCAGTACTTC	CASSALRGQETQYF
TRBD1	TRBV7-9	.	TRBJ2-5	TGTGCCAGCAGCGAACAGGGGTCTCAAGAGACCCAGTACTTC	CASSEQGSQETQYF
.	TRBV3-1/TRBV3-2	.	TRBJ2-7	TGTGCCAGCAGCGGAATAACCTACGAGCAGTACTTC	CASSGITYEQYF
TRBD2	TRBV11-1	few	TRBJ2-7	TGTGCCAGCAGACAGAGGACTAGCGGGGGCTCCTACGAGCAGTACTTC	CASRQRTSGGSYEQYF
.	TRBV28	.	TRBJ1-2	TGTGCCAGCAGTGGTCCCCTCATCCAATCTAACTATGGCTACACCTTC	CASSGPLIQSNYGYTF
.	TRBV11-2	.	TRBJ2-2	TGTGCCAGCACCGTTAGTCGGGGCGGGGAGCTGTTTTTT	CASTVSRGGELFF
TRBD1	TRBV4-2	.	TRBJ1-4	TGTGCCAGCAGCCAAGAACGGCCGGGACAGGGAAGGGAAAAACTGTTTTTT	CASSQERPGQGREKLFF
.	TRBV5-1	.	TRBJ2-1	TGCGCCAGCAGCTATACAGGTTATGAGCAGTTCTTC	CASSYTGYEQFF
.	TRBV19	.	TRBJ2-3	TGTGCCAGTAGTATACAGGCGGGGGCGGTGGCAGATACGCAGTATTTT	CASSIQAGAVADTQYF
.	TRBV27	.	TRBJ2-7	TGTGCCAGCAGTTTAGGTGGGGAGTACGAGCAGTACTTC	CASSLGGEYEQYF
.	TRBV11-2	.	TRBJ1-1	TGTGCCAGCAGCTTAGATTGGGTGGGGAACACTGAAGCTTTCTTT	CASSLDWVGNTEAFF
.	TRBV5-6	.	TRBJ2-2	TGTGCCAGCAGCTTTGGTATTAGCGGCAACACCGGGGAGCTGTTTTTT	CASSFGISGNTGELFF
.	TRBV6-1	.	TRBJ1-3	TGTGCCAGCAGTGAAATGGGGACTGGAAACACCATATATTTT	CASSEMGTGNTIYF
.	TRBV7-2	.	TRBJ1-1	TGTGCCAGCAGTCCAACCCGGGGGGCCCTTCGGGACACTGAAGCTTTCTTT	CASSPTRGALRDTEAFF
.	TRBV15	once	TRBJ1-1	TGTGCCACCAGCAGTATAAGGGATCAGAACACTGAAGCTTTCTTT	CATSSIRDQNTEAFF
.	TRBV20-1	.	TRBJ1-5	TGCAGTGCTAGTCGGGACACCCGCAATCAGCCCCAGCATTTT	CSASRDTRNQPQHF
.	TRBV10-3	few	TRBJ1-2	TGTGCCATCAGTGAGGTCCAGGGTCTTGGCTACACCTTC	CAISEVQGLGYTF
.	TRBV3-1/TRBV3-2	.	TRBJ1-5	TGTGCCAGCAGCCAAGGGTCCGGGACCCAGCCCCAGCATTTT	CASSQGSGTQPQHF
TRBD2	TRBV18	.	TRBJ2-4	TGTGCCAGCTCATCCGGGACTAGCAGCAAAAACATTCAGTACTTC	CASSSGTSSKNIQYF